The 8 T cell receptor beta chains below come from one sample, sequenced in a study of T-cell memory formation after mild COVID-19. Using its own MiXCR run on the 5' RACE reads, TCRdb lists one record per CDR3 protein. The repertoire holds 200,000 to 250,000 distinct CDR3 sequences, 9.5% to 10% seen once, with around 3.3% in the top ten. The sequenced sample consisted of PBMCs or a T cell subset sorted from them (not recorded which). The receptors here all came from a man between 18 and 29 years old who had mild COVID-19 (a few samples of this study predate the infection). Cell type and time point are not known.

This clonotype was detected a few times. The chain combines TRBV24-1 with TRBJ2-5; 8 positions match TRBD1. The CDR3 loop spans 15 amino acids. From germline, CDR1 is KGHDR and CDR2 SFDVKD. J gave up 2 bases and V 6 bases, and 7 bases lay outside the gene matches. CDR3 in amino acids: CATSPGGTGQETQYF. CDR3 in DNA: TGTGCCACCAGTCCCGGCGGGACAGGACAAGAGACCCAGTACTTC.

This clonotype was counted many times. The V and J genes are TRBV11-2 and TRBJ2-5; D perhaps matches TRBD2 (5 bases). Germline V gene lookup returns CDR1 SGHAT and CDR2 FQNNGV. Deletions cut 0 bases from V and 9 bases from J, with 17 bases between. The CDR3 is 15 residues long. CDR3 in amino acids: CASSLESVGYGAQYF. The CDR3 DNA follows: TGTGCCAGCAGCTTAGAATCTGTTGGCTACGGGGCCCAGTACTTC.

This chain links TRBV12-3 or TRBV12-4 with TRBJ2-7, with D possibly matching TRBD2 (6 bases). CDR3 length: 17 amino acids. V dropped 5 bases and J dropped 0 bases, with 20 bases sitting between them. CDR3 amino acids: CASSPNTAGTGSYEQYF. The DNA of the CDR3 is TGTGCCAGCAGTCCTAATACCGCCGGGACTGGCTCCTACGAGCAGTACTTC.

This clonotype was seen a few times. The V gene is TRBV18, the J gene TRBJ2-5; possibly TRBD2 for D (5 bases). In germline, CDR1 is KGHSH, CDR2 LQKENI. This CDR3 spans 15 amino acids. V was clipped by 3 bases and J by 1 base, with 12 bases between them. DNA for the CDR3: TGTGCCAGCTCACCCTTCCAGGAGGCCCAAGAGACCCAGTACTTC. It specifies CASSPFQEAQETQYF.

As DNA, the CDR3 is TGCGCCAGCAGCCAGGCACCCTCGAGGGGGACTAGCGGGGGAAACACAGATACGCAGTATTTT. Protein sequence: CASSQAPSRGTSGGNTDTQYF. The chain employs TRBV4-1 and TRBJ2-3, with 14 bases aligning to TRBD2. V dropped 3 bases and J dropped 2; count of bases not matched to a gene: 16. The V gene's germline CDR1 is MGHRA and CDR2 YSYEKL. The CDR3 has 21 amino acids.

This clonotype has only a few counts. The chain couples TRBV6-5 to TRBJ1-2; TRBD1 aligns across 8 bases. J lost 4 bases, V lost 6 bases, and 7 bases had no gene match. Germline-derived CDR1 and CDR2 are MNHEY and SVGAGI. This CDR3 spans 14 amino acids. The CDR3 here is CASSQDRVRYGYTF. As DNA, the CDR3 is TGTGCCAGCAGCCAGGACAGGGTACGCTATGGCTACACCTTC.

This rearrangement joins TRBV6-5 to TRBJ2-3; TRBD1 matches at 11 bases. The junction had 5 bases not matched to a gene; V was cut back by 10 bases and J by 2 bases. The CDR3 loop spans 14 amino acids. Per germline, CDR1 MNHEY and CDR2 SVGAGI. As DNA, the CDR3 is TGTGCCACCGGACAGGGGGCTAACACAGATACGCAGTATTTT. This sequence encodes CATGQGANTDTQYF.

The V and J genes are TRBV10-3 and TRBJ2-1; 10 nucleotides align to TRBD2. V lost 4 bases to trimming and J lost 4 bases; unmatched junction nucleotides: 10. In germline, CDR1 is ENHRY, CDR2 SYGVKD. The CDR3 extends over 17 amino acids. Here the CDR3 reads CAISGSGVAGGYNEQFF. The CDR3, as DNA: TGTGCCATCAGTGGTAGTGGGGTAGCGGGGGGATACAATGAGCAGTTCTTC.